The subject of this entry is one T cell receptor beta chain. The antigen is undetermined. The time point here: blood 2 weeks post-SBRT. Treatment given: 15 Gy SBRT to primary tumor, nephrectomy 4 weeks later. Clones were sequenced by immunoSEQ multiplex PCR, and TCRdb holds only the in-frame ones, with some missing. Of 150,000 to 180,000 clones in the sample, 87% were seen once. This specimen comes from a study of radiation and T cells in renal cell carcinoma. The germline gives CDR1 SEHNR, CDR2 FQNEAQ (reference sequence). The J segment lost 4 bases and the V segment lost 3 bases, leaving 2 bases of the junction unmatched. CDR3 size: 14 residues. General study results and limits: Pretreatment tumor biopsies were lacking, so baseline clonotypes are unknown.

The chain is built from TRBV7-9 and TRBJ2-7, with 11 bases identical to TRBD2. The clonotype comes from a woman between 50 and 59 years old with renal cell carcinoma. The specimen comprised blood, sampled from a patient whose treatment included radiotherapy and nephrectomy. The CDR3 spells CASSFSGGVYEQYF. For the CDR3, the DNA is TGTGCCAGCAGCTTTAGCGGGGGGGTGTACGAGCAGTACTTC.